This T cell receptor (beta chain) was profiled in a study of PD-L1 blockade in urothelial cancer. In the study overall: Dosed intravenously at 1,200 mg every 3 weeks, atezolizumab was initiated by patients at some point between 2014 and 2016. Patients with male sex and bladder-origin urothelial cancer accounted for about nine tenths of the roughly 29 enrolled. The researchers analyzed blood 3 weeks (second dose) and 6 weeks after treatment start. Blood samples had a median of around 140,000 T cells, 80,000 to 85,000 unique TCRs, and clonality approximately 0.086.

This clone was observed a single time. Only in-frame clones appear in the TCRdb table, and some are missing; sequencing was by immunoSEQ multiplex PCR. Found here are almost 30,000 clones, approximately 87% of them singletons; the top ten hold 3.1%. This receptor was taken from a man in his fifties with urothelial cancer. Source: PBMCs, taken around atezolizumab (anti-PD-L1) treatment.

The CDR3 here is CASSLDSQETQYF. The CDR3 DNA follows: TGTGCCAGCAGCTTAGACAGCCAAGAGACCCAGTACTTC. The rearrangement links TRBV7-6 to TRBJ2-5, with D unresolved. Trimming stripped 1 base from V and 1 base from J, with 4 bases between. The CDR3 is 13 amino acids. Germline CDR1 is SGHVS and CDR2 is FNYEAQ.